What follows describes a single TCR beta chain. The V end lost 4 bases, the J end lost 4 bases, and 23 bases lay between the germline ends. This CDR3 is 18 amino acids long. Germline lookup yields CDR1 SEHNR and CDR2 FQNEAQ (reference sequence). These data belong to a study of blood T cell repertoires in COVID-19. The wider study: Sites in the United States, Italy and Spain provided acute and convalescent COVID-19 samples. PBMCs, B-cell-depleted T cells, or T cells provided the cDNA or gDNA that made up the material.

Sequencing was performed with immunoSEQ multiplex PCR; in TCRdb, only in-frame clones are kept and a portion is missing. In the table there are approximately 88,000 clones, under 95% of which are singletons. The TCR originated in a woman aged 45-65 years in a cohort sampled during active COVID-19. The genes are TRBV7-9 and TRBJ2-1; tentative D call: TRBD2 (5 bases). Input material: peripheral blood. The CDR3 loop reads CASSSPSRLKKSYNEQFF. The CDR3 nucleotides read TGTGCCAGCAGCTCCCCCTCGAGACTAAAGAAGAGTTACAATGAGCAGTTCTTC. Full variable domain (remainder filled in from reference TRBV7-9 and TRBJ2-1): DTGVSQNPRHKITKRGQNVTFRCDPISEHNRLYWYRQTLGQGPEFLTYFQNEAQLEKSRLLSDRFSAERPKGSFSTLEIQRTEQGDSAMYLCASSSPSRLKKSYNEQFFGPGTRLTVL.